This passage covers 17 T cell receptor beta chains from one sample sequenced in a study of blood T cell repertoires in COVID-19. Clones were read by immunoSEQ multiplex PCR, and TCRdb kept only the in-frame ones, dropping some. The sample lists over 75,000 clones, roughly 79% occurring once. What was sequenced was peripheral blood. These receptors all come from an older man with acute or convalescent COVID-19.

The chain carries TRBV5-5 and TRBJ2-1; 10 bases line up with TRBD2. CDR1 and CDR2 (germline): SGHKS, YYEKEE (reference sequence). Trimming took 4 bases from V and 5 from J; bases not matched to a gene: 9. The CDR3 is 16 residues long. The CDR3 here is CASSPRRLAGDNEQFF. The CDR3 nucleotides read TGTGCCAGCAGCCCGCGTCGCCTAGCGGGGGACAATGAGCAGTTCTTC. The full variable domain, in which reference TRBV5-5 and TRBJ2-1 provide the parts outside the CDR3, is DAGVTQSPTHLIKTRGQQVTLRCSPISGHKSVSWYQQVLGQGPQFIFQYYEKEERGRGNFPDRFSARQFPNYSSELNVNALLLGDSALYLCASSPRRLAGDNEQFFGPGTRLTVL.

The chain couples TRBV5-8 to TRBJ2-3, with TRBD1 identical over 9 bases. The CDR3 sequence is 16 residues long. V was pared by 2 bases and J by 0 bases, with 4 bases of the junction left unmatched. Looked up from germline, CDR1 is SGHTS and CDR2 is YDEGEE. CDR3 region: CASSFNRGQSTDTQYF. CDR3 DNA: TGTGCCAGCAGCTTCAACAGGGGGCAGAGCACAGATACGCAGTATTTT.

The count of this clone is one. For the CDR3, the DNA is TGTGCCAGCAGTTACGAGGGAGTTTCCTATGGCTACACCTTC. It is translated as CASSYEGVSYGYTF. V gene TRBV6-6 combines with J gene TRBJ1-2; no firm D call. V lost 2 bases to trimming and J lost 4 bases, with 11 bases between them. From germline, CDR1 is MNHNY and CDR2 SVGAGI (reference sequence). The CDR3 totals 14 residues.

The chain recombines TRBV7-3 with TRBJ2-3; tentative D call: TRBD1 (5 bases). This CDR3 has 13 residues. CDR1 and CDR2 (germline): SGHTA, FQGTGA. Trimming left V 5 bases short and J 3 bases short, with 9 bases between. In nucleotides, the CDR3 is TGTGCCAGCAGCACCCAGGGAACAGATACGCAGTATTTT. Encoded protein: CASSTQGTDTQYF.

The chain combines TRBV7-2 with TRBJ1-2; the D gene is possibly TRBD1 (5 bases). V was pared by 1 base and J by 8 bases, with 17 bases between. The CDR3 covers 15 residues. The germline CDR1 and CDR2 sequences are SGHTA and FQGNSA. The DNA of the CDR3 is TGTGCCAGCAGCTTAGAGGGAGGGGCAGCCGGGGGCTACACCTTC. Its translation is CASSLEGGAAGGYTF.

The chain recombines TRBV6-2 or TRBV6-3 with TRBJ2-3; a possible D gene is TRBD2 (6 bases). Germline-derived CDR1 and CDR2 are MNHEY and SVGEGT. V was pared by 6 bases and J by 0 bases, with 16 bases between. The CDR3 spans 16 residues. The CDR3 loop reads CASSPGVGGSTDTQYF. In nucleotides, the CDR3 is TGTGCCAGCAGCCCCGGAGTGGGGGGAAGCACAGATACGCAGTATTTT.

Concerning this clone: One junction end does not reproduce the germline sequence, and a read error may be involved. The gene calls are TRBV19 and TRBJ2-5, with D perhaps matching TRBD1 (5 bases). The CDR3 is 11 residues long. Germline CDR1 LNHDA, CDR2 SQIVND (reference sequence). CDR3 nucleotide sequence: TGTGCCAGTAGTATAGACGTCAGGGCCAACTTC. Residues: CASSIDVRANF.

This clone was detected only once. This chain uses TRBV6-5 with TRBJ2-3; 7 positions agree with TRBD2. There are 15 residues in the CDR3. V was pared by 5 bases and J by 2 bases, with 7 bases of the junction left unmatched. CDR1 and CDR2 (germline): MNHEY, SVGAGI. CDR3 region: CASSPGGGYTDTQYF. In DNA form, the CDR3 reads TGTGCCAGCAGTCCTGGGGGGGGATACACAGATACGCAGTATTTT.

The rearrangement joins TRBV7-2 to TRBJ1-3; TRBD1 is a possible D gene (5 bases). The CDR3 is 17 residues long. Germline CDR1 reads SGHTA; CDR2 reads FQGNSA. Trimming pared 1 base from V and 5 bases from J, leaving 18 bases between. CDR3 residues: CASSLGAGTRYRNTIYF. Written as DNA, the CDR3 is TGTGCCAGCAGCTTAGGGGCAGGGACTAGATACAGAAACACCATATATTTT.

This clone occurred once. CDR3: CASSQRVANTEAFF. CDR3 bases: TGTGCCAGCAGCCAGAGGGTGGCGAACACTGAAGCTTTCTTT. V usage is TRBV5-5 and J usage is TRBJ1-1, with D unclear. Germline V gene sequence: CDR1 SGHKS, CDR2 YYEKEE (reference sequence). V was clipped by 4 bases and J by 1 base, with 11 bases between them. The CDR3 runs to 14 residues.

The V call is TRBV5-1, the J call TRBJ1-1, with no clear D. The CDR3 spans 16 residues. Germline lookup yields CDR1 SGHRS and CDR2 YFSETQ. With 0 bases removed from V and 0 bases from J, the gap between germline ends came to 12 bases. For the CDR3, the DNA is TGCGCCAGCAGCTTGGGAGGCAACCCAATGAACACTGAAGCTTTCTTT. Its translation: CASSLGGNPMNTEAFF.

V gene TRBV5-1 combines with J gene TRBJ2-6, with a tentative D call TRBD2 (6 bases). Germline V lookup: CDR1 SGHRS, CDR2 YFSETQ. Trimming shortened V by 0 bases and J by 0 bases, and 7 bases separated the two germline ends. The CDR3 runs to 16 residues. CDR3 in amino acids: CASSLVRDSGANVLTF. In DNA, the CDR3 is TGCGCCAGCAGCTTGGTGCGGGACTCTGGGGCCAACGTCCTGACTTTC.

The sample holds a few counts of this clone. This chain uses TRBV29-1 with TRBJ1-2, with D unclear. The V gene lost 3 bases and the J gene lost 3 bases, with 8 bases spanning the gap. Germline CDR1 and CDR2: SQVTM and ANQGSEA. This CDR3 has 12 amino acids. The CDR3, as DNA: TGCAGCGTTGATCGGGGTTACTATGGCTACACCTTC. Its protein product is CSVDRGYYGYTF.

The rearrangement uses TRBV28 and TRBJ1-3, with D unclear. CDR3 size: 16 residues. V was trimmed by 2 bases and J by 0 bases, leaving 11 bases between them. In germline, CDR1 is MDHEN, CDR2 SYDVKM. The CDR3 spells CASSLRRIVSGNTIYF. The CDR3, as DNA: TGTGCCAGCAGTTTAAGGAGAATCGTCTCTGGAAACACCATATATTTT.

The CDR3 DNA reads TGTGCCAGCAGTTACACAGCCTTCTACGAGCAGTACTTC. This sequence encodes CASSYTAFYEQYF. The rearrangement uses TRBV6-2 or TRBV6-3 and TRBJ2-7; D is undetermined. The V end lost 2 bases, the J end lost 3 bases, and 8 bases lay between the germline ends. The CDR3 contains 13 residues. Per germline, CDR1 MNHEY and CDR2 SVGEGT.

The V and J genes are TRBV29-1 and TRBJ2-1; D is possibly TRBD2 (6 bases). The CDR3 contains 14 residues. V lost 6 bases, J lost 8 bases, and 20 bases lay in between. CDR1 is SQVTM, CDR2 ANQGSEA, per germline. CDR3 bases: TGCAGCGTCCGATCGGGGGTACGTAACGATGAGCAGTTCTTC. Its protein is CSVRSGVRNDEQFF.

This chain connects TRBV29-1 to TRBJ1-2; TRBD1 aligns across 7 bases. The V gene's germline CDR1 is SQVTM and CDR2 ANQGSEA. After removal of 4 bases from V and 1 base from J, the junction contained 9 bases not matched to a gene. The CDR3 sequence is 15 residues long. Here the CDR3 reads CSVADRSQLNYGYTF. DNA for the CDR3: TGCAGCGTTGCGGACAGGAGCCAACTTAACTATGGCTACACCTTC.